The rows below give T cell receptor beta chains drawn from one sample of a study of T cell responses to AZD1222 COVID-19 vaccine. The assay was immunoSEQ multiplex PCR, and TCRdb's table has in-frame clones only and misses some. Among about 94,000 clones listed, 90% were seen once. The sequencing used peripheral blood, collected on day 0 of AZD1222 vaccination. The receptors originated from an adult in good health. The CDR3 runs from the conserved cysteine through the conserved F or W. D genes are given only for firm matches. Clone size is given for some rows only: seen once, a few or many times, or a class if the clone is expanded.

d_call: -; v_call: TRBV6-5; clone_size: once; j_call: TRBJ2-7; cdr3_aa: CASSYAYSYEQYF; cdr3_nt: TGTGCCAGCAGTTACGCCTACTCCTACGAGCAGTACTTC
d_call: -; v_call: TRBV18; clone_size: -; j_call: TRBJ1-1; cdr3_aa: CASSPLTAAEAFF; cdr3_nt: TGTGCCAGCTCACCACTTACAGCGGCTGAAGCTTTCTTT
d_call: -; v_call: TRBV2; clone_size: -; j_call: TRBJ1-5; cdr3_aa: CASSEERVDSNQPQHF; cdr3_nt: TGTGCCAGCAGTGAGGAGCGGGTTGATAGCAATCAGCCCCAGCATTTT
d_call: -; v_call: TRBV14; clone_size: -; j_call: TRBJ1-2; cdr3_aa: CASSKGGVIGYTF; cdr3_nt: TGTGCCAGCAGCAAAGGCGGGGTTATTGGCTACACCTTC
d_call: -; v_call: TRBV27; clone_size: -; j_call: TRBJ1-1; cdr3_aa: CASSPRPDATAFF; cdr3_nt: TGTGCCAGCAGTCCGAGGCCAGACGCGACGGCTTTCTTT
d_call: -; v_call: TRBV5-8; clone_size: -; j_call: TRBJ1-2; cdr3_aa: CASSPGRPVTF; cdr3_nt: TGTGCCAGCAGCCCGGGACGGCCGGTCACCTTC
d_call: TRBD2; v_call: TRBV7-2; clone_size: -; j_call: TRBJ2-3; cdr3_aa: CASGGLAGGSDTQYF; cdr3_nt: TGTGCCAGCGGGGGGCTAGCGGGCGGGTCAGATACGCAGTATTTT
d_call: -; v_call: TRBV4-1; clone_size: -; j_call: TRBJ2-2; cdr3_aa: CASSHRAPNTGELFF; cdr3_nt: TGCGCCAGCAGCCATCGGGCCCCGAACACCGGGGAGCTGTTTTTT
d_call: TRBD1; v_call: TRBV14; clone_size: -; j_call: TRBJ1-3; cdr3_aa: CASSQYRGLGNTIYF; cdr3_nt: TGTGCCAGCAGCCAATACAGGGGGCTTGGAAACACCATATATTTT
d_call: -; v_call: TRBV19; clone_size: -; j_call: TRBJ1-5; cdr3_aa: CASGASLNQPQHF; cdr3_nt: TGTGCTTCAGGCGCATCTCTTAATCAGCCCCAGCATTTT
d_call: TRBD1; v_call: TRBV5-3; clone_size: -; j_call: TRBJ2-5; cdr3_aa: CARSRSLGRDSNQETQYF; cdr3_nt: TGTGCCAGAAGCAGGAGTCTTGGCCGGGACAGCAACCAAGAGACCCAGTACTTC
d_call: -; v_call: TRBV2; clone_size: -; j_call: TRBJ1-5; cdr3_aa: CATVAESNQPQHF; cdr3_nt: TGTGCCACCGTGGCCGAGAGCAATCAGCCCCAGCATTTT
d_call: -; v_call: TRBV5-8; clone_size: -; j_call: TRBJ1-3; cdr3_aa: CASSLEDGRTFSGNTIYF; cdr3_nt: TGTGCCAGCAGCTTGGAAGACGGCAGAACTTTCTCTGGAAACACCATATATTTT
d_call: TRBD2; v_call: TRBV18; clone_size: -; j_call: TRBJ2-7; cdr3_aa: CASSQGLAGVDEQYF; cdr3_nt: TGTGCCAGCTCACAGGGACTAGCGGGGGTGGACGAGCAGTACTTC
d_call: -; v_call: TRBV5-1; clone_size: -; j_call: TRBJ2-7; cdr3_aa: CASSVGESYEQYF; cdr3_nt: TGCGCCAGCAGCGTCGGGGAGTCCTACGAGCAGTACTTC
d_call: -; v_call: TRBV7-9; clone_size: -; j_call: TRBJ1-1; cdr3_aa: CASSLNAGTEAFF; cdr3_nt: TGTGCCAGCAGTTTGAATGCGGGGACTGAAGCTTTCTTT
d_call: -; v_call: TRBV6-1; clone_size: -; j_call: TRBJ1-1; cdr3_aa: CASSEYKMNTEAFF; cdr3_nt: TGTGCCAGCAGTGAATACAAGATGAACACTGAAGCTTTCTTT
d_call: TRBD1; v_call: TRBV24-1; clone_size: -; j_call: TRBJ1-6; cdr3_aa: CATSDDRDRPYNSPLHF; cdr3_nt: TGTGCCACCAGTGATGACAGGGATAGGCCCTATAATTCACCCCTCCACTTT
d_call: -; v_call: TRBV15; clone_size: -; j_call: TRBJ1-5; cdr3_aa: CATSREPVQPQHF; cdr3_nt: TGTGCCACCTCCAGGGAGCCGGTTCAGCCCCAGCATTTT
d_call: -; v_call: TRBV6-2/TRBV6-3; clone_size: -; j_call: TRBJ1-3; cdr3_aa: CASSYSSITFSGNTIYF; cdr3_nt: TGTGCCAGCAGTTACTCGAGTATAACCTTCTCTGGAAACACCATATATTTT
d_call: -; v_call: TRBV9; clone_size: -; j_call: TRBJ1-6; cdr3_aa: CASSVGDFYNSPLHF; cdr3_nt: TGTGCCAGCAGCGTAGGGGACTTTTATAATTCACCCCTCCACTTT
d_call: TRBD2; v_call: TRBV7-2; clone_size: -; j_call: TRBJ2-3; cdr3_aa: CASSFQAGGRHTQYF; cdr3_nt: TGTGCCAGCAGCTTTCAAGCGGGGGGGCGACATACGCAGTATTTT
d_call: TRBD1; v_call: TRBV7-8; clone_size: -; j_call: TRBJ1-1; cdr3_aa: CASSLQGARNTEAFF; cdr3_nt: TGTGCCAGCAGCTTACAGGGGGCGCGGAACACTGAAGCTTTCTTT
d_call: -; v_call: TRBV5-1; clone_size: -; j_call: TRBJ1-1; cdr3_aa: CASSLGQPNTEAFF; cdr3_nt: TGCGCCAGCAGCTTGGGACAGCCGAACACTGAAGCTTTCTTT
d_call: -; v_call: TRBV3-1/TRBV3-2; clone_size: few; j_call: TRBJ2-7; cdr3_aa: CASSRRTVYEQYF; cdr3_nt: TGTGCCAGCAGCAGAAGGACAGTCTACGAGCAGTACTTC
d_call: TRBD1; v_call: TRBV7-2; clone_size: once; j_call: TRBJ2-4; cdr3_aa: CASSLLGTGGNIQYF; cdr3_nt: TGTGCCAGCAGTTTACTCGGGACAGGGGGAAACATTCAGTACTTC
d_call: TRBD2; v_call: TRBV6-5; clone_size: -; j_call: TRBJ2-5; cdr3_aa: CASSYGRGAYKETQYF; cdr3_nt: TGTGCCAGCAGTTACGGGCGGGGGGCTTATAAAGAGACCCAGTACTTC
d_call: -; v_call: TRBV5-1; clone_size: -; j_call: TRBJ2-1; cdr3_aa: CASSMASEGNEQFF; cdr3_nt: TGCGCCAGCAGTATGGCTAGCGAGGGCAATGAGCAGTTCTTC
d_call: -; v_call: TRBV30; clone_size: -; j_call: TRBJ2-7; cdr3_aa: CAWSQNYEQYF; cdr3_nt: TGTGCCTGGAGCCAAAACTACGAGCAGTACTTC
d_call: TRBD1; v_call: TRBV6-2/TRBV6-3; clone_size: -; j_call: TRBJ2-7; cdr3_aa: CASSYSRTGGPYEQYF; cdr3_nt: TGTGCCAGCAGTTACTCCCGGACAGGGGGTCCCTACGAGCAGTACTTC
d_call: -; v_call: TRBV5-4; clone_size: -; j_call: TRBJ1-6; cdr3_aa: CASSLGQDNSPLHF; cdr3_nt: TGTGCCAGCAGCTTGGGACAGGATAATTCACCCCTCCACTTT
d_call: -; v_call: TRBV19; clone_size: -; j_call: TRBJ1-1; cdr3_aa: CASSVTTGRTEAFF; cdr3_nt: TGTGCCAGTAGCGTGACGACCGGGCGGACTGAAGCTTTCTTT
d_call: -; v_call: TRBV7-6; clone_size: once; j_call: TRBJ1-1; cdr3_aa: CASSLASPNTEAFF; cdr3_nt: TGTGCCAGCAGCTTAGCGTCCCCTAACACTGAAGCTTTCTTT
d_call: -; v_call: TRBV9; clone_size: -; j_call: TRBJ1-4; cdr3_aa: CASSVSGVANEKLFF; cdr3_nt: TGTGCCAGCAGCGTCTCAGGGGTGGCTAATGAAAAACTGTTTTTT
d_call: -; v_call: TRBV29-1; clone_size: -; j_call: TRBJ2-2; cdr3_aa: CSVGGLGVGTGELFF; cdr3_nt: TGCAGCGTTGGGGGTTTGGGGGTTGGTACCGGGGAGCTGTTTTTT
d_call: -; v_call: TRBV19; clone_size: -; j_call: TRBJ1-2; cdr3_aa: CASRPAGRGYGYTF; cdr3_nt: TGTGCCAGTAGGCCGGCAGGGAGAGGCTATGGCTACACCTTC
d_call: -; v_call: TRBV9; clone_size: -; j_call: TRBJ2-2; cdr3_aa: CASSVETTTTGELFF; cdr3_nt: TGTGCCAGCAGCGTTGAGACTACCACCACCGGGGAGCTGTTTTTT
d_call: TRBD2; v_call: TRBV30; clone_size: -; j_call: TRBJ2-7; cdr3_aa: CAWSGDYTGEQYF; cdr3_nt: TGTGCCTGGAGTGGGGACTACACGGGGGAGCAGTACTTC
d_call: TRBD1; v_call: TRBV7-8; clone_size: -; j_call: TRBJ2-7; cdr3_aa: CASSFRTGYEQYF; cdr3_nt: TGTGCCAGCAGCTTTCGGACAGGCTACGAGCAGTACTTC
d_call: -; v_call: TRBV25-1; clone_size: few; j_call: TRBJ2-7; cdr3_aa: CASVSRSYEQYF; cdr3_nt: TGTGCCAGCGTTTCTCGCTCCTACGAGCAGTACTTC
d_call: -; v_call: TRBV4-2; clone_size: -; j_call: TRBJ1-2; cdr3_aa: CASRRDIYGYTF; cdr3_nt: TGTGCCAGCAGAAGGGACATCTATGGCTACACCTTC
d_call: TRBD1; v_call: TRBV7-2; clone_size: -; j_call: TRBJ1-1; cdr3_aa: CASSLVGGLQEAFF; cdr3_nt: TGTGCCAGCAGCTTAGTAGGGGGCCTCCAAGAAGCTTTCTTT
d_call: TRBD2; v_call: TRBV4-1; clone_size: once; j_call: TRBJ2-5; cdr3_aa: CASSQDHPLAGGPETQYF; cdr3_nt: TGCGCCAGCAGCCAAGATCACCCTCTAGCGGGGGGGCCGGAGACCCAGTACTTC
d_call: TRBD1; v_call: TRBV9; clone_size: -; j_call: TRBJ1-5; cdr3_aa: CASSPGTGFSNQPQHF; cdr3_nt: TGTGCCAGCAGCCCAGGGACAGGGTTTAGCAATCAGCCCCAGCATTTT
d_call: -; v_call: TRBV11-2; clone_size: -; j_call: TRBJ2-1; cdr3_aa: CASGYYKADNEQFF; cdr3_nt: TGTGCCAGCGGATATTACAAGGCTGACAATGAGCAGTTCTTC
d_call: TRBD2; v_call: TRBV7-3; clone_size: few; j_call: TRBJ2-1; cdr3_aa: CASSSPSGGADEQFF; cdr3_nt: TGTGCCAGCAGCTCCCCTAGCGGGGGGGCAGATGAGCAGTTCTTC
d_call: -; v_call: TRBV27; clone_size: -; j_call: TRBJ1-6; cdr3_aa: CASRDRHNSPLHF; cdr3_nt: TGTGCCAGCAGAGACCGTCATAATTCACCCCTCCACTTT
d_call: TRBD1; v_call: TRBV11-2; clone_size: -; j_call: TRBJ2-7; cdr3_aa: CASSPGTGEQYF; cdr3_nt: TGTGCCAGCAGCCCCGGGACAGGGGAGCAGTACTTC
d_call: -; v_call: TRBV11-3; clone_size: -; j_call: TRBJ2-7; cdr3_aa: CASSLQGNREQYF; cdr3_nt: TGTGCCAGCAGCTTACAGGGAAATCGCGAGCAGTACTTC
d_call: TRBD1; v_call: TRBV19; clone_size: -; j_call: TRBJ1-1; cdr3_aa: CASSMGQGEKMNTEAFF; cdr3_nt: TGTGCCAGTAGTATGGGGCAGGGGGAGAAAATGAACACTGAAGCTTTCTTT
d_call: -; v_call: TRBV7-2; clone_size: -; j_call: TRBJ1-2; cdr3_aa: CASSLYGVASGYTF; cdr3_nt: TGTGCCAGCAGCTTATATGGGGTCGCGAGCGGCTACACCTTC
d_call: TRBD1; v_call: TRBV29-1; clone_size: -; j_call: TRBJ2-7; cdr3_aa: CSVRGGGQGEQYF; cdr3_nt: TGCAGCGTCCGTGGTGGTGGACAGGGCGAGCAGTACTTC
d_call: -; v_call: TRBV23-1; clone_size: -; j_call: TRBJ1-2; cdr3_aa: CASSPSGRVEYGYTF; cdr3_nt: TGCGCCAGCAGTCCCTCGGGAAGGGTGGAGTATGGCTACACCTTC
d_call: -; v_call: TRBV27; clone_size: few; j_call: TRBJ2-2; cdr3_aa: CASSFQPGAGELFF; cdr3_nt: TGTGCCAGCAGTTTTCAGCCGGGGGCCGGGGAGCTGTTTTTT
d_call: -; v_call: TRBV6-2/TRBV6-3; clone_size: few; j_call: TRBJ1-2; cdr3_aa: CASSPPGQFGYTF; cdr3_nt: TGTGCCAGCAGTCCCCCCGGGCAGTTTGGCTACACCTTC
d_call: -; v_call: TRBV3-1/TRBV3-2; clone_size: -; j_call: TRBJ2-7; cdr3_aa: CASSQLARGDEQYF; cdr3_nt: TGTGCCAGCAGCCAACTAGCACGAGGCGACGAGCAGTACTTC
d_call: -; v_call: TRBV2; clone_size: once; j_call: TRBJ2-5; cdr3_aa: CASNLGNQETQYF; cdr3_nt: TGTGCCAGCAATTTGGGGAACCAAGAGACCCAGTACTTC